This T cell receptor beta chain was identified during a study of T cell responses to AZD1222 COVID-19 vaccine. The assay was immunoSEQ multiplex PCR, and TCRdb's table has in-frame clones only and misses some. This table holds approximately 150,000 clones, approximately 88% found once. Germline loops: CDR1 ENHRY, CDR2 SYGVKD. Losses at the gene ends were 4 bases for V and 1 base for J; bases not matched to a gene: 1. The CDR3 length is 14 residues. The genes are TRBV10-3 and TRBJ2-3, with 8 positions matching TRBD2. The sample here was peripheral blood, taken on day 0 of MenACWY control vaccination. This receptor was taken from an adult in good health. The CDR3 sequence is CAISATSGTDTQYF. The DNA of the CDR3 is TGTGCCATCAGTGCGACTAGCGGCACAGATACGCAGTATTTT.